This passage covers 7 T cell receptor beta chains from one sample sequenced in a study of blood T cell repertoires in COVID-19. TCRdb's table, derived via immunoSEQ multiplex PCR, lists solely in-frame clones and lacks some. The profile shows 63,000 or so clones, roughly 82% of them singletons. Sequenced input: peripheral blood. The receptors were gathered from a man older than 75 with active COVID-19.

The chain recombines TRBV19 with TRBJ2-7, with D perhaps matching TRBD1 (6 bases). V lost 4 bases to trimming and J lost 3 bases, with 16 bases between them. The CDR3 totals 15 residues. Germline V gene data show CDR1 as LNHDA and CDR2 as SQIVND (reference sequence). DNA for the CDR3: TGTGCCAGTAGTAGCCCCGGGACAACCTACTACGAGCAGTACTTC. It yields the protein CASSSPGTTYYEQYF. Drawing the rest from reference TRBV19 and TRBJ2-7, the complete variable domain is DGGITQSPKYLFRKEGQNVTLSCEQNLNHDAMYWYRQDPGQGLRLIYYSQIVNDFQKGDIAEGYSVSREKKESFPLTVTSAQKNPTAFYLCASSSPGTTYYEQYFGPGTRLTVT.

In nucleotides, the CDR3 is TGTGCCAGCAGACCCCGGGACACCGTAAAGGGTGAGCCCCAGCATTTT. This codes for CASRPRDTVKGEPQHF. V gene TRBV27 combines with J gene TRBJ1-5; TRBD1 is a possible D gene (6 bases). V lost 6 bases and J 8 bases, leaving 23 bases between the germline ends. There are 16 residues in the CDR3. Germline V lookup: CDR1 MNHEY, CDR2 SMNVEV (reference sequence).

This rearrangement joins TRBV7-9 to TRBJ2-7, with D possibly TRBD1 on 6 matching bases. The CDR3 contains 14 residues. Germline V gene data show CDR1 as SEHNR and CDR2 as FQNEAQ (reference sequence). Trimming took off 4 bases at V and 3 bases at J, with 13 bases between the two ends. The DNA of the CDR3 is TGTGCCAGCAGCTCTCCAGGGACATTCTACGAGCAGTACTTC. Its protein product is CASSSPGTFYEQYF.

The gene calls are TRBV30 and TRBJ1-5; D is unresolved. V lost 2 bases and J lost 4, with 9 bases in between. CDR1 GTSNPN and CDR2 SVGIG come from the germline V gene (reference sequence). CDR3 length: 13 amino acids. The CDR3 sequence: CAWSSRENQPQHF. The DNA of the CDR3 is TGTGCCTGGAGTTCGAGGGAGAATCAGCCCCAGCATTTT.

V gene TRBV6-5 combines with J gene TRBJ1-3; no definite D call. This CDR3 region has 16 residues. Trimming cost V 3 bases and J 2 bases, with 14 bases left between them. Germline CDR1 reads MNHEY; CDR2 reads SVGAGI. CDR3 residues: CASSYTRGGAGNTIYF. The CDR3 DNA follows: TGTGCCAGCAGTTATACCCGAGGCGGGGCTGGAAACACCATATATTTT.

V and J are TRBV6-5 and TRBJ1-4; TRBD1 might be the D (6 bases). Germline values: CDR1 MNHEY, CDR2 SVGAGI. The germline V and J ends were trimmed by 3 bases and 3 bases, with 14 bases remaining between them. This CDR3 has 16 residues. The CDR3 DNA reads TGTGCCAGCAGTTATGGAACAGGGCGAGCTAATGAAAAACTGTTTTTT. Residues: CASSYGTGRANEKLFF.

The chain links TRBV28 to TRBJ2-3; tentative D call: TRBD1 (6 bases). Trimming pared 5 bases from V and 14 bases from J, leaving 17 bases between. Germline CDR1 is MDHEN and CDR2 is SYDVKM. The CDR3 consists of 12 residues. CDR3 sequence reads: CASSDYRDRRYF. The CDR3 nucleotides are TGTGCCAGCAGTGACTACAGGGACCGACGGTATTTT. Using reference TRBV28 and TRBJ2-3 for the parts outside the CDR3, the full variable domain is DVKVTQSSRYLVKRTGEKVFLECVQDMDHENMFWYRQDPGLGLRLIYFSYDVKMKEKGDIPEGYSVSREKKERFSLILESASTNQTSMYLCASSDYRDRRYFGPGTRLTVL.